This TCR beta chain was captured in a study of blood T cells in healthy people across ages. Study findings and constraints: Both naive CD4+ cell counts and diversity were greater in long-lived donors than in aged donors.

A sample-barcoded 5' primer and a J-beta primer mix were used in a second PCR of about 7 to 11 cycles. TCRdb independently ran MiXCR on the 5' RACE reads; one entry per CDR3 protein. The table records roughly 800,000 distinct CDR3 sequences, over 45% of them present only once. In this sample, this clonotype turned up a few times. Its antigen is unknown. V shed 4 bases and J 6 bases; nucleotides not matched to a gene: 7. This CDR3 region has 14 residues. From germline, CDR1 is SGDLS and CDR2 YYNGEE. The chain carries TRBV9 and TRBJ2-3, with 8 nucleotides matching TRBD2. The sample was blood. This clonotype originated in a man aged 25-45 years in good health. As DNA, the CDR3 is TGTGCCAGCAGCCCCCCCGGGACTAGGGATACGCAGTATTTT. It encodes CASSPPGTRDTQYF.